The 28 T cell receptor beta chains below all came from one sample that was sequenced in a study of shared clonotypes between healthy human individuals. Assay used: immunoSEQ multiplex PCR; TCRdb lists only in-frame clones, some missing. This sample has 1.6 million or so clones, with approximately 98.5% found just once. The sequenced material came from naive CD4+ T cells sorted from blood. Subset of the sample: CD45RA+ positively selected. Receptor source: a man in his thirties or forties in good health.

In its sample, this clone was seen once. This sequence joins TRBV5-5 and TRBJ2-1; 12 nucleotides agree with TRBD2. Germline V CDR1 and CDR2: SGHKS, YYEKEE (reference sequence). The CDR3 runs 17 residues. Unmatched junction bases numbered 8, after V lost 6 bases and J lost 1 base. CDR3 nucleotides: TGTGCCAGCACCGGGACTAGCGGGTCCGTTTCCTACAATGAGCAGTTCTTC. Translation: CASTGTSGSVSYNEQFF.

This chain links TRBV28 with TRBJ2-1; 9 nucleotides align to TRBD2. CDR3 length: 15 residues. V was clipped by 8 bases and J by 3 bases; unmatched bases: 8. Per germline, CDR1 MDHEN and CDR2 SYDVKM. This CDR3 is CASGRLAGFYNEQFF. The CDR3 nucleotides are TGTGCCAGCGGGCGGCTAGCGGGATTCTACAATGAGCAGTTCTTC.

The V call is TRBV19, the J call TRBJ1-5; 8 bases align to TRBD1. The V gene's germline CDR1 is LNHDA and CDR2 SQIVND (reference sequence). V was pared by 3 bases and J by 0 bases, with 7 bases of the junction left unmatched. CDR3 size: 17 residues. The CDR3 nucleotides are TGTGCCAGTAGTATCTATCAGGGGGCTTATAGCAATCAGCCCCAGCATTTT. Residues: CASSIYQGAYSNQPQHF.

The J gene is TRBJ2-7, the V gene TRBV9; 7 positions agree with TRBD2. The CDR3 has 15 amino acids. With 0 bases clipped from V and 1 base from J, the junction kept 4 bases outside the gene matches. CDR1 and CDR2 from the germline V gene are SGDLS and YYNGEE. The CDR3 coding sequence is TGTGCCAGCAGCGTAGAGTGGGGGGGATCCTACGAGCAGTACTTC. Its translation: CASSVEWGGSYEQYF.

This rearrangement joins TRBV5-1 to TRBJ2-1, with 9 bases fitting TRBD2. V dropped 2 bases and J dropped 5; count of bases not matched to a gene: 5. CDR3 length: 15 amino acids. Per the germline V gene, CDR1 is SGHRS and CDR2 is YFSETQ. The CDR3 spells CASSFGASGNNEQFF. CDR3 coding DNA: TGCGCCAGCAGCTTCGGTGCTAGCGGGAACAATGAGCAGTTCTTC.

This chain connects TRBV9 to TRBJ2-3, with D tentatively TRBD2 (5 bases). Germline CDR1 reads SGDLS; CDR2 reads YYNGEE. The germline V and J ends were trimmed by 3 bases and 0 bases, with 11 bases remaining between them. The length of the CDR3 is 15 residues. CDR3: CASSEGSPSTDTQYF. In DNA, the CDR3 is TGTGCCAGCAGCGAAGGGAGTCCTAGCACAGATACGCAGTATTTT.

This clone was observed once. Other DNA variants within this sample encode the same CDR3. The V and J genes are TRBV18 and TRBJ2-3, with 9 bases fitting TRBD1. The germline V gene encodes CDR1 KGHSH and CDR2 LQKENI. This CDR3 contains 15 residues. V gave up 3 bases and J gave up 1 base; unmatched junction bases: 2. CDR3 sequence: CASSPRTGGTDTQYF. The CDR3 bases are TGTGCCAGCTCACCTAGGACAGGGGGCACAGATACGCAGTATTTT.

The chain has TRBV9 and TRBJ1-1; D gene unclear. The germline V gene encodes CDR1 SGDLS and CDR2 YYNGEE. V was pared by 0 bases and J by 2 bases, with 8 bases between. The CDR3 is made up of 14 amino acids. The CDR3 DNA sequence: TGTGCCAGCAGCGTAGGTGCAGACAACACTGAAGCTTTCTTT. This sequence encodes CASSVGADNTEAFF.

The table lists this clone with a count of one. Written as DNA, the CDR3 is TGTGCCAGCTCCGAAAGAAGGCTATTAATAGTGAATGAGCAGTTCTTC. This encodes CASSERRLLIVNEQFF. The gene calls are TRBV7-9 and TRBJ2-1, with no clear D. The V end was cut by 8 bases, the J end by 7 bases, with 24 bases between. Germline loops: CDR1 SEHNR, CDR2 FQNEAQ (reference sequence). The CDR3 covers 16 residues.

V and J are TRBV29-1 and TRBJ2-5; D is uncertain. Germline V gene sequence: CDR1 SQVTM, CDR2 ANQGSEA. The germline V and J ends were trimmed by 0 bases and 7 bases, with 15 bases remaining between them. This CDR3 is built from 14 residues. The CDR3 is CSVEDSRSIWTQYF. The DNA for the CDR3 is TGCAGCGTTGAAGACAGCAGGAGCATCTGGACCCAGTACTTC.

This chain uses TRBV9 with TRBJ2-2, with D possibly being TRBD2 (6 bases). Germline V gene lookup returns CDR1 SGDLS and CDR2 YYNGEE. V dropped 0 bases and J dropped 6 bases, with 15 bases sitting between them. This CDR3 region has 16 residues. The CDR3 loop is CASSVAGRGGAGELFF. The CDR3 DNA is TGTGCCAGCAGCGTAGCGGGTAGGGGAGGAGCCGGGGAGCTGTTTTTT.

The chain employs TRBV28 and TRBJ1-4; 7 nucleotides align to TRBD1. Germline CDR1 is MDHEN and CDR2 is SYDVKM. V lost 7 bases and J lost 8; bases outside the gene matches: 7. The CDR3 is made up of 13 amino acids. The CDR3, as DNA: TGTGCCAGCAACCGGGACAGATACGAAAAACTGTTTTTT. Translation: CASNRDRYEKLFF.

This clone was detected once. The V and J genes are TRBV5-4 and TRBJ1-1, with 8 bases aligning to TRBD1. The junction had 13 bases not matched to a gene; V was cut back by 3 bases and J by 3 bases. The germline gives CDR1 SGHNT, CDR2 YYREEE (reference sequence). CDR3 size: 17 residues. As DNA, the CDR3 is TGTGCCAGCAGCTCGGGGGTTGGACAGGGTATAGACACTGAAGCTTTCTTT. It specifies CASSSGVGQGIDTEAFF.

The chain joins TRBV5-1 to TRBJ2-1, with a weak D call TRBD2 (5 bases). V was clipped by 4 bases and J by 5 bases, with 10 bases between them. The CDR3 has 13 amino acids. The germline V gene encodes CDR1 SGHRS and CDR2 YFSETQ. The CDR3 nucleotides read TGCGCCAGCAGCACCTCCGGGGACAATGAGCAGTTCTTC. Protein sequence: CASSTSGDNEQFF.

The rearrangement joins TRBV5-5 to TRBJ2-7; 11 bases fit TRBD2. CDR1 and CDR2 from the germline V gene are SGHKS and YYEKEE (reference sequence). The V gene end was trimmed by 5 bases and the J gene end by 2 bases; junction bases not matched to a gene: 3. This CDR3 region has 14 residues. The CDR3, as DNA: TGTGCCAGCAGGGGACTAGCGGCCACCTACGAGCAGTACTTC. This codes for CASRGLAATYEQYF.

V and J are TRBV29-1 and TRBJ2-5; no clear D gene. Germline lookup yields CDR1 SQVTM and CDR2 ANQGSEA. The length of the CDR3 is 13 residues. The germline V and J ends were trimmed by 0 bases and 1 base, with 6 bases remaining between them. The CDR3 here is CSVEDHGQETQYF. Written as DNA, the CDR3 is TGCAGCGTTGAAGATCACGGCCAAGAGACCCAGTACTTC.

V gene TRBV5-1 combines with J gene TRBJ2-3; D ambiguous. Per the germline V gene, CDR1 is SGHRS and CDR2 is YFSETQ. The CDR3 runs 12 residues. V was clipped by 1 base and J by 6 bases, with 6 bases between them. The CDR3 protein is CASSLSWDTQYF. The DNA of the CDR3 is TGCGCCAGCAGCTTGAGCTGGGATACGCAGTATTTT.

A remark on this clone: The same CDR3 can be traced to other DNA sequences in this sample. The J gene is TRBJ2-7, the V gene TRBV9; 9 bases map to TRBD1. The germline V gene has CDR1 SGDLS and CDR2 YYNGEE. The CDR3 runs 14 residues. J was trimmed by 3 bases and V by 4 bases; bases with no gene match: 5. The CDR3 here is CASSPGTGIYEQYF. The DNA of the CDR3 is TGTGCCAGCAGCCCCGGGACAGGGATCTACGAGCAGTACTTC.

The J gene is TRBJ2-1, the V gene TRBV11-3, with D maybe TRBD2 (5 bases). V lost 2 bases and J 15 bases, leaving 17 bases between the germline ends. CDR3 length: 13 residues. Germline values: CDR1 SGHNT, CDR2 YENEEA. CDR3 coding DNA: TGTGCCAGCAGCTTAAAAGGTGAGGGCCGGAGGTTCTTC. This codes for CASSLKGEGRRFF.

The J gene is TRBJ2-1, the V gene TRBV2; 7 bases match TRBD2. The CDR3 sequence is 16 residues long. Germline lookup yields CDR1 SNHLY and CDR2 FYNNEI. V lost 8 bases and J lost 1; bases outside the gene matches: 11. As DNA, the CDR3 is TGTGCCAGCCTAGCGGCAGTCCTTAGGTCCTACAATGAGCAGTTCTTC. Protein product: CASLAAVLRSYNEQFF.

This chain joins TRBV20-1 and TRBJ1-3; D is undetermined. The CDR3 has 11 amino acids. Germline V gene sequence: CDR1 DFQATT, CDR2 SNEGSKA (reference sequence). Trimming shortened V by 3 bases and J by 7 bases, and 7 bases separated the two germline ends. The CDR3 nucleotides read TGCAGTGCTAGTAAAGGGAACACCATATATTTT. It translates to CSASKGNTIYF.

J is TRBJ2-2 and V is TRBV6-1; no definite D call. The CDR3 loop spans 13 amino acids. Germline-derived CDR1 and CDR2 are MNHNS and SASEGT. V dropped 7 bases and J dropped 1 base, with 7 bases sitting between them. The CDR3 region has the DNA TGTGCCAGCAAAAGACAGAACACCGGGGAGCTGTTTTTT. It is translated as CASKRQNTGELFF.

The V and J genes are TRBV28 and TRBJ2-7; TRBD1 or TRBD2 may be the D gene (5 bases each). The germline V gene encodes CDR1 MDHEN and CDR2 SYDVKM. The CDR3 spans 16 residues. Trimming left V 6 bases short and J 1 base short, with 19 bases between. CDR3 DNA sequence: TGTGCCAGCAGACGCCCCTCCGGGACGTTATCCTACGAGCAGTACTTC. It is translated as CASRRPSGTLSYEQYF. The variable domain in full, completed from reference TRBV28 and TRBJ2-7, reads DVKVTQSSRYLVKRTGEKVFLECVQDMDHENMFWYRQDPGLGLRLIYFSYDVKMKEKGDIPEGYSVSREKKERFSLILESASTNQTSMYLCASRRPSGTLSYEQYFGPGTRLTVT.

The chain uses TRBV10-3 and TRBJ2-2, with D tentatively TRBD1 (5 bases). This CDR3 is built from 14 residues. The germline V gene encodes CDR1 ENHRY and CDR2 SYGVKD. Between the trimmed V and J ends, which lost 6 bases and 2 bases, there was a span of 10 bases. The CDR3 reads CAISQTVNTGELFF. The CDR3 DNA reads as TGTGCCATCAGCCAGACAGTTAACACCGGGGAGCTGTTTTTT.

This chain joins TRBV19 and TRBJ2-7, with D perhaps TRBD1 (5 bases). The CDR3 contains 15 residues. Looked up from germline, CDR1 is LNHDA and CDR2 is SQIVND (reference sequence). Trimming took off 3 bases at V and 2 bases at J, with 14 bases between the two ends. The CDR3 coding sequence is TGTGCCAGTAGTATCTCCTGGGGCAGAACCTACGAGCAGTACTTC. Translated, it gives CASSISWGRTYEQYF. The whole variable domain, filled in from reference TRBV19 and TRBJ2-7, reads DGGITQSPKYLFRKEGQNVTLSCEQNLNHDAMYWYRQDPGQGLRLIYYSQIVNDFQKGDIAEGYSVSREKKESFPLTVTSAQKNPTAFYLCASSISWGRTYEQYFGPGTRLTVT.

V gene TRBV6-6 combines with J gene TRBJ1-2; D gene ambiguous. Trimming stripped 6 bases from V and 5 bases from J, with 19 bases between. Germline lookup yields CDR1 MNHNY and CDR2 SVGAGI (reference sequence). The CDR3 totals 15 residues. In DNA, the CDR3 is TGTGCCAGCAGGACCCTGCCGGAGTTTGGGTATGGCTACACCTTC. It translates to CASRTLPEFGYGYTF.

Written as DNA, the CDR3 is TGTGCCAGCAGCCGGTCTTTTTCTGTCGGGACTAGCGCCTACGAGCAGTACTTC. This encodes CASSRSFSVGTSAYEQYF. The chain recombines TRBV11-3 with TRBJ2-7; TRBD2 matches 10 bases. The germline V gene encodes CDR1 SGHNT and CDR2 YENEEA. The V segment lost 5 bases and the J segment 2 bases; nucleotides outside the gene matches: 15. There are 18 residues in the CDR3. The full variable domain, completed using reference TRBV11-3 and TRBJ2-7, is EAGVVQSPRYKIIEKKQPVAFWCNPISGHNTLYWYLQNLGQGPELLIRYENEEAVDDSQLPKDRFSAERLKGVDSTLKIQPAELGDSAVYLCASSRSFSVGTSAYEQYFGPGTRLTVT.

Here the CDR3 DNA reads TGTGCCAGCAGTGAATCTGGCAGGGCGCAGCCCCAGCATTTT. Translated: CASSESGRAQPQHF. V gene TRBV6-1 combines with J gene TRBJ1-5, with D tentatively TRBD1 (5 bases). V gave up 2 bases and J gave up 7 bases, with 12 bases separating them. The CDR3 spans 14 residues. Looked up from germline, CDR1 is MNHNS and CDR2 is SASEGT.